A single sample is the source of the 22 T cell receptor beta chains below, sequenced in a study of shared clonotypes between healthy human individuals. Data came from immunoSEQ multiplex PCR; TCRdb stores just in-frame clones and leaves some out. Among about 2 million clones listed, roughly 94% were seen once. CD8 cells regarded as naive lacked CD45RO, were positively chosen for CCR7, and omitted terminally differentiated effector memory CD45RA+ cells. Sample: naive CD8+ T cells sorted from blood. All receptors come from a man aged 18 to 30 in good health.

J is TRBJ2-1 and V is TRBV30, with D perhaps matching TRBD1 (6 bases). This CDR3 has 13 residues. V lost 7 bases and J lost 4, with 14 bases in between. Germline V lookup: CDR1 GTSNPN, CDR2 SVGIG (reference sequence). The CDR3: CAYRARSYNEQFF. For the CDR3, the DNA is TGTGCCTACAGGGCGCGATCTTACAATGAGCAGTTCTTC.

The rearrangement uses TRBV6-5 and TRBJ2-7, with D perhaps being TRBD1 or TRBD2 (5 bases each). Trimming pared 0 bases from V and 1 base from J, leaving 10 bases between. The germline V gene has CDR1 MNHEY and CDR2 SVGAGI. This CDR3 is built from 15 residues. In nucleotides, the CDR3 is TGTGCCAGCAGTTACTCTGGGACCCAGTCCTACGAGCAGTACTTC. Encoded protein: CASSYSGTQSYEQYF.

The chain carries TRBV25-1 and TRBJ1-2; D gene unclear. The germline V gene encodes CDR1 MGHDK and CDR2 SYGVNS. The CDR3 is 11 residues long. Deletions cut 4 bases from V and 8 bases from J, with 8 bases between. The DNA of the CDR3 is TGTGCCAGCAGTGCGATTACAGGCTACACCTTC. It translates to CASSAITGYTF.

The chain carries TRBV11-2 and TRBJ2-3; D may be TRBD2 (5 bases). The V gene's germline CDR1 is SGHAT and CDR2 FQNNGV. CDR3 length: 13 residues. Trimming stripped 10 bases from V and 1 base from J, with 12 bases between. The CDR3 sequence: CATWTSRTDTQYF. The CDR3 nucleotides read TGTGCCACCTGGACTTCCCGCACAGATACGCAGTATTTT.

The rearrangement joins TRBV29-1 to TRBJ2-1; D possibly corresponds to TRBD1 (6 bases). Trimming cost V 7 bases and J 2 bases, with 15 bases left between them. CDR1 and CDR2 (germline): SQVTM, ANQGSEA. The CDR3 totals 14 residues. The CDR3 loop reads CSADDRRTYNEQFF. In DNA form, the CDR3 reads TGCAGCGCAGATGACAGGCGAACCTACAATGAGCAGTTCTTC.

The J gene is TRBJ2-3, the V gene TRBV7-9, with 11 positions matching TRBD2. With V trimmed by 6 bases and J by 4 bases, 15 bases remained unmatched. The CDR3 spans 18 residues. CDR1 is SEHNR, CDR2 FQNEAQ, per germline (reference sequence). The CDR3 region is CASSFTSGGHPRADTQYF. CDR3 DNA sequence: TGTGCCAGCAGTTTTACTAGCGGGGGCCATCCTCGGGCAGATACGCAGTATTTT.

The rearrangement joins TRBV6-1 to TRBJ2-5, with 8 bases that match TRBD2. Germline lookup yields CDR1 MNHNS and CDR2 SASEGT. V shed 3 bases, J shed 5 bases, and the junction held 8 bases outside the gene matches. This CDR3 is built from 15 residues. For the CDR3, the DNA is TGTGCCAGCAGTGAGGGACTAGTCTTGGGGGAGACCCAGTACTTC. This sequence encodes CASSEGLVLGETQYF.

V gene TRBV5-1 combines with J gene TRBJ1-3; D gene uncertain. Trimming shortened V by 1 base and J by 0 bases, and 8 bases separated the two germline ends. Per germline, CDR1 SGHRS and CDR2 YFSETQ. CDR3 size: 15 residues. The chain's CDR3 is CASSLYESSGNTIYF. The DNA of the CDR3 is TGCGCCAGCAGCTTGTATGAGAGCTCTGGAAACACCATATATTTT.

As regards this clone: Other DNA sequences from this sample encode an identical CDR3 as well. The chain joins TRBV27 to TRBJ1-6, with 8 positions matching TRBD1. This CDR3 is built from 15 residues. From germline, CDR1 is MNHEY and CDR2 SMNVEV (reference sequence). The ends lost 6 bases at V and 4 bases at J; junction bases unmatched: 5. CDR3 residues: CASSLTGGYNSPLHF. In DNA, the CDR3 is TGTGCCAGCAGCCTAACAGGGGGTTATAATTCACCCCTCCACTTT.

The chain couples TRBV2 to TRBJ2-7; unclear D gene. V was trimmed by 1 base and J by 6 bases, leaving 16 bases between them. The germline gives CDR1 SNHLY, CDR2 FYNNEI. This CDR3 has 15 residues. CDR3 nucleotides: TGTGCCAGCAGTGAAGAGACCCGCGATGTTTTCGAGCAGTACTTC. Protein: CASSEETRDVFEQYF.

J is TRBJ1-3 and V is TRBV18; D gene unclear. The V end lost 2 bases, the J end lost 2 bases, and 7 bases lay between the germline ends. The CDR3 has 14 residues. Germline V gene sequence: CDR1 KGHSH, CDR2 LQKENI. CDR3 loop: CASSPAGTGNTIYF. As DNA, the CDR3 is TGTGCCAGCTCACCAGCTGGGACTGGAAACACCATATATTTT.

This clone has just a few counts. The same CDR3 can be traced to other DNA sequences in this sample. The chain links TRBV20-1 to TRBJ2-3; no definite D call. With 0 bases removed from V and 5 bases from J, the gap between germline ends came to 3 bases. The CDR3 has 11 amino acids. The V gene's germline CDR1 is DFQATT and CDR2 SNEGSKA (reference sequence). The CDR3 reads CSAREVDTQYF. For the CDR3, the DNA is TGCAGTGCTAGAGAGGTAGATACGCAGTATTTT.

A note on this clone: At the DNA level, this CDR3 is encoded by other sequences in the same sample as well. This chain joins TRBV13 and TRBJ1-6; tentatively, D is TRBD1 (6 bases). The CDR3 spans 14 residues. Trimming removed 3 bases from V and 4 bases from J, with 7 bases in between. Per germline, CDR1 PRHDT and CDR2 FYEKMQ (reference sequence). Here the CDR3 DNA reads TGTGCCAGCAGCTTGCAGGGGTATAATTCACCCCTCCACTTT. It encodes CASSLQGYNSPLHF.

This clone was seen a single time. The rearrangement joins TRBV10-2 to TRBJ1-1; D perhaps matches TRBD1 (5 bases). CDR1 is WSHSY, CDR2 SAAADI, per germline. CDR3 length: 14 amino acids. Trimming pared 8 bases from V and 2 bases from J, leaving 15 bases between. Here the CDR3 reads CASAGRGLNTEAFF. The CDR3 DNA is TGCGCCAGCGCGGGGAGGGGCCTTAACACTGAAGCTTTCTTT.

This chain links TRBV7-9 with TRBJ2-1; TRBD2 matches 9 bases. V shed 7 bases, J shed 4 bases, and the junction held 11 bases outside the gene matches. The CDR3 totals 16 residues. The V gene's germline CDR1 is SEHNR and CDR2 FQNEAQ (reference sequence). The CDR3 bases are TGTGCCAGCAAGGCTAGCGGGGTAAGATCGTACAATGAGCAGTTCTTC. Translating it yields CASKASGVRSYNEQFF.

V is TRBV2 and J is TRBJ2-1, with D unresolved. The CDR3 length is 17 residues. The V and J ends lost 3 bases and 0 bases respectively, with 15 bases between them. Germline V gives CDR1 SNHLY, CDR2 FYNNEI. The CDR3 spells CASSDDVGLSSYNEQFF. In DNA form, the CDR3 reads TGTGCCAGCAGTGACGATGTAGGCCTAAGCTCCTACAATGAGCAGTTCTTC.

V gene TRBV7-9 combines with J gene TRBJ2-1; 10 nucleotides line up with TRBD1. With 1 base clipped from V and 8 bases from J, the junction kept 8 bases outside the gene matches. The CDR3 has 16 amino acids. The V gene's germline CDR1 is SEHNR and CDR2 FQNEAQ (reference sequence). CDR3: CASSLGPGQGDHEQFF. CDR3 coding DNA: TGTGCCAGCAGCTTAGGGCCAGGACAGGGGGACCATGAGCAGTTCTTC.

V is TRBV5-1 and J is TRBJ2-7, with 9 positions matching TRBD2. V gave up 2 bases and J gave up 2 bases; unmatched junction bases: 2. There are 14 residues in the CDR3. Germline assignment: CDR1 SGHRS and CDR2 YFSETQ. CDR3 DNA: TGCGCCAGCAGCTTTGCGGGAGGGCCCTACGAGCAGTACTTC. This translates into CASSFAGGPYEQYF.

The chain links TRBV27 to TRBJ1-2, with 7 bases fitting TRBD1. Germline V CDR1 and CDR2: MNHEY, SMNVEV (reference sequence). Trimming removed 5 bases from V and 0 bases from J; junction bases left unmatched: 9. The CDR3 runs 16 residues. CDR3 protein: CASSLLGQDSNYGYTF. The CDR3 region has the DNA TGTGCCAGCAGTCTCCTCGGACAGGACTCTAACTATGGCTACACCTTC.

CDR3 coding DNA: TGTGCCAGCAGCTTAGTCTATCTTGGGACAGGGGGCTACGAGCAGTACTTC. Residues: CASSLVYLGTGGYEQYF. The J gene is TRBJ2-7, the V gene TRBV7-2; the match to TRBD1 covers 11 bases. Germline V gene lookup returns CDR1 SGHTA and CDR2 FQGNSA. The CDR3 has 17 residues. V lost 1 base and J lost 3; bases outside the gene matches: 8.

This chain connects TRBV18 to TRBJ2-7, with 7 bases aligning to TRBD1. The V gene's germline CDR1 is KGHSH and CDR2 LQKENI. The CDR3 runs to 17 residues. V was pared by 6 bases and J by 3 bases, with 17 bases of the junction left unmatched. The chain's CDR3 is CASSPGSWDRGNYEQYF. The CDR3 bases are TGTGCCAGCTCTCCCGGATCCTGGGACAGAGGAAACTACGAGCAGTACTTC.

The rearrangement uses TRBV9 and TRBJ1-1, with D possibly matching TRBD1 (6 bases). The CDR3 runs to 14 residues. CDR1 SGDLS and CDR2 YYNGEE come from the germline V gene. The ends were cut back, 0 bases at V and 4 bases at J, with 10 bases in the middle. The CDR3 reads CASSVGTDGTEAFF. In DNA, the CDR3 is TGTGCCAGCAGCGTAGGGACAGATGGCACTGAAGCTTTCTTT.